A selection of T cell receptor beta chains follows, all from one sample in a study of regulatory T cells in long-lasting Graves disease. MiXCR, applied by TCRdb to the multiplex PCR reads, yields one record per CDR3 protein. The sample shows 400,000 or so distinct CDR3 sequences, less than 25% of them seen only once. The material was peripheral blood mononuclear cells (PBMCs), obtained when the disease was refractory, from a patient treated with antithyroid drugs. Source of these receptors: a female donor with Graves disease. Both conserved end residues are part of each CDR3. A D gene is named only where the DNA matches it firmly. Part of the rows lack a size; the others show once, few, many or a class for expanded clones.

>TRBJ1-2|TRBD1|14|TRBV6-1|many
CASSQGDSDYGYTF
TGTGCCAGCAGCCAGGGGGACTCGGACTATGGCTACACCTTC
>TRBJ1-5|.|13|TRBV6-2/TRBV6-3|.
CASSSDRNQPQHF
TGTGCCAGCAGTTCAGACAGGAATCAGCCCCAGCATTTT
>TRBJ1-5|.|14|TRBV6-2/TRBV6-3|.
CATRPGKIGQPQHF
TGCGCCACTAGACCTGGGAAGATCGGTCAGCCCCAGCATTTT
>TRBJ2-7|TRBD1|12|TRBV29-1|.
CSVGDRDYEQYF
TGCAGCGTTGGGGACAGAGACTACGAGCAGTACTTC
>TRBJ2-7|TRBD2|17|TRBV12-5|many
CASGLVGTSGRLNEQYF
TGTGCTAGTGGTTTGGTCGGGACTAGCGGGAGGCTAAACGAGCAGTACTTC
>TRBJ2-7|.|12|TRBV10-3|.
CAISEAGNEQYF
TGTGCCATCAGTGAGGCGGGAAACGAGCAGTACTTC
>TRBJ2-4|TRBD2|14|TRBV30|.
CAWSRALAGNIQYF
TGTGCCTGGAGCCGTGCACTAGCGGGAAACATTCAGTACTTC
>TRBJ2-2|.|13|TRBV28|many
CASHSVNTGELFF
TGTGCCAGCCACTCAGTGAACACCGGGGAGCTGTTTTTT
>TRBJ1-1|.|13|TRBV13|.
CASRASLGTEAFF
TGTGCCAGCAGAGCCTCTTTGGGGACTGAAGCTTTCTTT
>TRBJ2-7|TRBD2|16|TRBV28|few
CASSLAPSGRIYEQYF
TGTGCCAGCAGCTTAGCCCCTAGCGGGAGAATCTACGAGCAGTACTTC
>TRBJ2-1|.|14|TRBV28|.
CASSRDPPRNEQFF
TGTGCCAGCTCCAGGGATCCTCCGCGGAATGAGCAGTTCTTC
>TRBJ1-6|.|15|TRBV3-1|few
CASSLDSMKNSPLHF
TGTGCCAGCAGCCTTGACAGCATGAAGAATTCACCCCTCCACTTT
>TRBJ2-7|.|14|TRBV28|many
CASSTGDNSYEQYF
TGTGCCAGCAGTACCGGGGACAACTCCTACGAGCAGTACTTC
>TRBJ1-2|.|13|TRBV30|.
CAWNPGRYDGYTF
TGTGCCTGGAATCCAGGGAGGTACGATGGCTACACCTTC
>TRBJ2-7|TRBD1|14|TRBV2|few
CASSGGLNPYEQYF
TGTGCCAGCTCAGGGGGCCTCAACCCCTACGAGCAGTACTTC
>TRBJ1-4|.|15|TRBV19|few
CASSYGGRTNEKLFF
TGTGCCAGTAGTTACGGGGGGCGGACTAATGAAAAACTGTTTTTT
>TRBJ2-5|.|17|TRBV28|few
CASSRIRGRAGGETQYF
TGTGCCAGCAGTCGTATCAGGGGGCGAGCGGGAGGAGAGACCCAGTACTTC
>TRBJ2-4|TRBD1|11|TRBV5-1|.
CASSQGDIQYF
TGCGCCAGCAGCCAGGGGGACATTCAGTACTTC
>TRBJ1-1|.|16|TRBV6-5|.
CASSYSQGETNTEAFF
TGTGCCAGCAGTTACTCCCAGGGAGAGACGAACACTGAAGCTTTCTTT
>TRBJ1-2|.|12|TRBV19|.
CAGGGTIYGYTF
TGTGCCGGGGGAGGCACTATCTATGGCTACACCTTC
>TRBJ2-2|TRBD2|19|TRBV12-3/TRBV12-4|.
CASSPGTSGSDANTGELFF
TGTGCCAGCAGTCCCGGGACTAGCGGGAGCGACGCGAACACCGGGGAGCTGTTTTTT
>TRBJ2-7|.|14|TRBV29-1|once
CSVEDSPKTYEQYF
TGCAGCGTTGAAGATTCACCCAAAACCTACGAGCAGTACTTC
>TRBJ2-7|.|14|TRBV27|many
CASSFGLSSYEQYF
TGTGCCAGCAGTTTTGGGCTTAGCTCCTACGAGCAGTACTTC
>TRBJ2-7|.|15|TRBV2|many
CASSYRGILSYEQYF
TGTGCCAGCAGCTATCGTGGGATCCTTTCCTACGAGCAGTACTTC
>TRBJ1-6|.|13|TRBV20-1|.
CSARTDGDSPLHF
TGCAGCGCCAGGACAGACGGAGATTCACCCCTCCACTTT
>TRBJ2-7|.|14|TRBV28|.
CASSPSGLGIEQYF
TGTGCCAGCAGCCCCTCGGGTTTAGGAATCGAGCAGTACTTC
>TRBJ2-7|.|13|TRBV7-2|few
CASSLAGLHEQYF
TGTGCCAGCAGTCTTGCGGGACTCCACGAGCAGTACTTC
>TRBJ1-5|.|14|TRBV27|many
CASSLRRINQPQHF
TGTGCCAGCAGTTTGCGGCGGATCAATCAGCCCCAGCATTTT
>TRBJ1-6|.|12|TRBV12-3/TRBV12-4|few
CASSRQNSPLHF
TGTGCCAGCAGCCGACAGAATTCACCCCTCCACTTT
>TRBJ2-1|.|14|TRBV6-2/TRBV6-3|.
CASSLRSRANEQFF
TGTGCCAGCAGTTTAAGATCTAGAGCCAATGAGCAGTTCTTC
>TRBJ2-5|.|15|TRBV6-5|.
CASSYSNLGGETQYF
TGTGCCAGCAGTTACTCGAATCTCGGTGGAGAGACCCAGTACTTC
>TRBJ1-4|.|12|TRBV20-1|many
CSARGVNEKLFF
TGCAGTGCGAGAGGGGTTAATGAAAAACTGTTTTTT
>TRBJ1-2|.|14|TRBV6-1|.
CASSYGTVIDGYTF
TGTGCCAGCAGCTACGGTACGGTGATTGATGGCTACACCTTC
>TRBJ1-1|.|15|TRBV6-1|few
CASRTWGGKTSEAFF
TGTGCCAGCAGGACCTGGGGGGGAAAAACCTCGGAAGCTTTCTTT
>TRBJ1-2|.|13|TRBV30|many
CAWSDSPGNGYTF
TGTGCCTGGAGCGATTCTCCGGGGAATGGCTACACCTTC
>TRBJ1-5|TRBD1|16|TRBV19|few
CASSLGTGRSNQPQHF
TGTGCCAGTAGTTTGGGGACAGGGCGAAGCAATCAGCCCCAGCATTTT
>TRBJ2-5|TRBD2|18|TRBV5-1|few
CASSLSWASGGGEETQYF
TGCGCCAGCAGCTTGTCCTGGGCTAGCGGGGGTGGGGAAGAGACCCAGTACTTC
>TRBJ2-7|.|14|TRBV20-1|many
CSARDAAGTYEQYF
TGCAGTGCTAGAGATGCGGCGGGTACCTACGAGCAGTACTTC
>TRBJ1-5|TRBD1|15|TRBV18|.
CASSPSGTVNQPQHF
TGTGCCAGCTCACCGTCGGGGACAGTTAATCAGCCCCAGCATTTT
>TRBJ1-1|.|16|TRBV7-2|few
CASSLKRMGGSTEAFF
TGTGCCAGCAGCTTAAAAAGGATGGGGGGGAGCACTGAAGCTTTCTTT
>TRBJ2-5|TRBD2|17|TRBV2|.
CASSELPSRGGQETQYF
TGTGCCAGCAGTGAACTCCCATCCCGGGGGGGCCAAGAGACCCAGTACTTC